This TCR beta chain is from a study of regulatory T cells in long-lasting Graves disease. Across the study: Treatment with antithyroid drugs for over 5 years, together with positive TSH receptor antibodies, meant persistent Graves' disease.

There are many counts of this clonotype. CDR3 length: 12 amino acids. Trimming removed 8 bases at V and 2 bases at J, with 9 bases between. From germline, CDR1 is SNHLY and CDR2 FYNNEI. Construction of TCR beta libraries relied on iRepertoire HTBI primers and on Arm-PCR targeting CDR3 regions. TCRdb reanalysed the multiplex PCR reads using MiXCR and keeps one entry per CDR3 protein. This sample has 430,000 or so distinct CDR3 sequences, with under 25% found just once. This sample's time point: persistent/refractory GD, antithyroid drugs over 5 years with positive TRAb. Preparation of the TCR library used RNA extracted from PBMCs. The patients were drawn from one endocrinology department in Xi'an, China.

This rearrangement joins TRBV2 to TRBJ1-1; TRBD1 is a possible D gene (5 bases). Sequencing used peripheral blood mononuclear cells (PBMCs), obtained when the disease was refractory, from a patient treated with antithyroid drugs. This TCR was sampled from a female donor with Graves disease. DNA for the CDR3: TGTGCCAGCGGGACTTTTAACACTGAAGCTTTCTTT. Translated: CASGTFNTEAFF. Looking up the rest from reference TRBV2 and TRBJ1-1 gives the full variable domain: EPEVTQTPSHQVTQMGQEVILRCVPISNHLYFYWYRQILGQKVEFLVSFYNNEISEKSEIFDDQFSVERPDGSNFTLKIRSTKLEDSAMYFCASGTFNTEAFFGQGTRLTVV.